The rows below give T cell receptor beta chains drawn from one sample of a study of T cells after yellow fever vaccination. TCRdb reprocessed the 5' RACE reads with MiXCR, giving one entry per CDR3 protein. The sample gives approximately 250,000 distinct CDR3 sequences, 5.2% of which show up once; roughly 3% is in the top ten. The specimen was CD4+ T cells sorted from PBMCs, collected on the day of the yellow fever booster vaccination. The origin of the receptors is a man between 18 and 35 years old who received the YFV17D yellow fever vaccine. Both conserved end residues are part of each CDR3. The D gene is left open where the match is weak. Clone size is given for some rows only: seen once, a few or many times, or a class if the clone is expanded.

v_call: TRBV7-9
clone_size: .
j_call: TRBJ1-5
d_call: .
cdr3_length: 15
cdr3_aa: CASSPGTLTDQPQHF
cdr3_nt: TGTGCCAGCAGCCCAGGAACACTAACCGATCAGCCCCAGCATTTT

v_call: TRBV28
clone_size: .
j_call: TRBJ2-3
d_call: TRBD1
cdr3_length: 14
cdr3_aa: CASSLLMTGDTQYF
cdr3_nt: TGTGCCAGCAGTTTGCTAATGACAGGGGATACGCAGTATTTT

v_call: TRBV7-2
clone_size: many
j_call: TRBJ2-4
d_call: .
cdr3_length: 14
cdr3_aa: CASSRRMGENIQYF
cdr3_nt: TGTGCCAGCAGTCGACGGATGGGCGAAAACATTCAGTACTTC

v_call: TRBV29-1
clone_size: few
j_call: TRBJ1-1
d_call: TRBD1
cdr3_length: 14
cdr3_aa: CSVITGQGNTEAFF
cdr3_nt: TGCAGCGTAATAACGGGACAGGGTAACACTGAAGCTTTCTTT

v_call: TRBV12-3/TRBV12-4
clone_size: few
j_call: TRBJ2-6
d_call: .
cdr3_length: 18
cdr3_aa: CASRATGWARSGANVLTF
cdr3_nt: TGTGCCAGCAGAGCCACAGGGTGGGCTCGCTCTGGGGCCAACGTCCTGACTTTC

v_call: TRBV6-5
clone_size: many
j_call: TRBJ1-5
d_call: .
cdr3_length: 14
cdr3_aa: CASSISYSNQPQHF
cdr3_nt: TGTGCCAGCAGTATAAGTTATAGCAATCAGCCCCAGCATTTT

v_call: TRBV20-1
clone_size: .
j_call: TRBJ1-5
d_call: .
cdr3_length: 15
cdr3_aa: CSARAGTISNQPQHF
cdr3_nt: TGCAGTGCTAGAGCGGGAACCATTAGCAATCAGCCCCAGCATTTT

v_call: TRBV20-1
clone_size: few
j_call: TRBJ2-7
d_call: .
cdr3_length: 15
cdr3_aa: CSAEDRVRPTYEQYF
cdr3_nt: TGCAGTGCTGAAGACCGGGTACGACCGACCTACGAGCAGTACTTC

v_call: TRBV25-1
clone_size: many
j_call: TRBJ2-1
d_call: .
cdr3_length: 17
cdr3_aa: CASSAGSRGSSYNEQFF
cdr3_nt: TGTGCCAGCAGCGCCGGGTCGAGAGGGAGCTCCTACAATGAGCAGTTCTTC

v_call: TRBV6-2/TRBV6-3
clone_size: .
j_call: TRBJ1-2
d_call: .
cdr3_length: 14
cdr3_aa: CASSYGGANYGYTF
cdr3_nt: TGTGCCAGCAGTTACGGCGGTGCTAACTATGGCTACACCTTC

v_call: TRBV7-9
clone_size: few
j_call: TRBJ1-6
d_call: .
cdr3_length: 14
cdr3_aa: CASTLGHGNSPLHF
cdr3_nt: TGTGCCAGCACCTTAGGTCATGGAAATTCACCCCTCCACTTT

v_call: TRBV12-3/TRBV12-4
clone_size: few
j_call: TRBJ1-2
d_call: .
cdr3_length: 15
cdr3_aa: CASSLAAVVNYGYTF
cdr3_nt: TGTGCCAGCAGTTTAGCGGCAGTCGTAAACTATGGCTACACCTTC

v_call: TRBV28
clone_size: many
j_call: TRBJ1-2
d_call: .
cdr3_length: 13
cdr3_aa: CASRPTGHHGYTF
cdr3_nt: TGTGCCAGCAGACCAACGGGGCATCATGGCTACACCTTC

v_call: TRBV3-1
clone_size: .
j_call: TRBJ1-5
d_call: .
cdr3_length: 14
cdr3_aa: CASSHGGSNQPQHF
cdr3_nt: TGTGCCAGCAGCCACGGTGGAAGCAATCAGCCCCAGCATTTT

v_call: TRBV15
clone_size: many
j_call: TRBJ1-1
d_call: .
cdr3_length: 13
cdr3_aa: CATSSGRNTEAFF
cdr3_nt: TGTGCCACCAGCAGTGGACGGAACACTGAAGCTTTCTTT

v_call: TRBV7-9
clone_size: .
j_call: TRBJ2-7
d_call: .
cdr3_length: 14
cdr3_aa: CASSFQGGGQEQYF
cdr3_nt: TGTGCCAGCAGCTTCCAGGGTGGGGGTCAGGAGCAGTACTTC

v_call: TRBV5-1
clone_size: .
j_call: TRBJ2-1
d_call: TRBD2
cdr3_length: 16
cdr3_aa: CASSLAVSGGADEQFF
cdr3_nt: TGCGCCAGCAGCTTGGCCGTTAGCGGGGGGGCGGATGAGCAGTTCTTC

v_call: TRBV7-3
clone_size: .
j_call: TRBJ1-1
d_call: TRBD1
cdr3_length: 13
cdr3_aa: CASSIRQGSEAFF
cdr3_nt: TGTGCCAGCAGCATCAGACAGGGCTCTGAAGCTTTCTTT

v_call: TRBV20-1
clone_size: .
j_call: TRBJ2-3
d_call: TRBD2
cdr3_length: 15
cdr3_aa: CSATTSGGTTDTQYF
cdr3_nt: TGCAGTGCTACGACTAGCGGGGGGACGACAGATACGCAGTATTTT

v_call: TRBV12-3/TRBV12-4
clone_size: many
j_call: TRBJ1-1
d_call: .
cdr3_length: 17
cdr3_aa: CASSLRVWGSGDTEAFF
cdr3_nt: TGTGCCAGCAGTTTAAGGGTCTGGGGCTCGGGAGACACTGAAGCTTTCTTT

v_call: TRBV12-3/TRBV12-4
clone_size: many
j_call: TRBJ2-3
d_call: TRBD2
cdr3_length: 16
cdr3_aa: CASSLDIAGATDTQYF
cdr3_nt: TGTGCCAGCAGTTTAGATATAGCGGGGGCCACAGATACGCAGTATTTT

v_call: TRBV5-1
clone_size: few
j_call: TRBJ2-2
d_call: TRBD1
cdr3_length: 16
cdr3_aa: CASSLLGQGLAGELFF
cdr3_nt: TGCGCCAGCAGCTTGTTGGGACAGGGTTTGGCCGGGGAGCTGTTTTTT

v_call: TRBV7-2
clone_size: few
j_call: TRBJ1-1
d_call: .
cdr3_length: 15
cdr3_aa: CASRLNRGSITEAFF
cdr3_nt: TGTGCCAGCAGGCTTAATAGGGGGAGTATCACTGAAGCTTTCTTT

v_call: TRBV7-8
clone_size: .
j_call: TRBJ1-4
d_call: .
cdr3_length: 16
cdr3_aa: CASSPLLRKGNEKLFF
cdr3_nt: TGTGCCAGCAGCCCTCTCCTTAGAAAGGGGAATGAAAAACTGTTTTTT

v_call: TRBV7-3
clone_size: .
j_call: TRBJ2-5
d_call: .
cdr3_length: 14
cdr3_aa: CASSLNPTMETQYF
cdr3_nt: TGTGCCAGCAGCTTAAATCCGACCATGGAGACCCAGTACTTC

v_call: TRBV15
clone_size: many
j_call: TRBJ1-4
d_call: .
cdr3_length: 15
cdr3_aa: CATSEGGATNEKLFF
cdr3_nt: TGTGCCACCAGCGAGGGGGGAGCAACTAATGAAAAACTGTTTTTT

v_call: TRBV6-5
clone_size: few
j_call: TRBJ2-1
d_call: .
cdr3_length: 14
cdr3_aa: CASSYWDNYNEQFF
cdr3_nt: TGTGCCAGCAGTTACTGGGACAATTACAATGAGCAGTTCTTC

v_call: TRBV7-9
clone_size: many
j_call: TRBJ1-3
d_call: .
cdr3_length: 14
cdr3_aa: CAGVPASSGNTIYF
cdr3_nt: TGTGCCGGGGTCCCGGCGAGCTCTGGAAACACCATATATTTT

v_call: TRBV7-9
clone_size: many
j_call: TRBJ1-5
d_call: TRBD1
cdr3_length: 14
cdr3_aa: CASSPRGEGQPQHF
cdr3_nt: TGTGCCAGCAGCCCCAGGGGGGAGGGTCAGCCCCAGCATTTT

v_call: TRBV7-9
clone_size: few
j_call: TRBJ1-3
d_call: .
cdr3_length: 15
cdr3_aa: CASSQRGISGNTIYF
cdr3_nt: TGTGCCAGCAGCCAAAGGGGAATCTCTGGAAACACCATATATTTT

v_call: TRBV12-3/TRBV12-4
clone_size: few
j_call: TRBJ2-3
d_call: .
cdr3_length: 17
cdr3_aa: CASSRDPFPPSTDTQYF
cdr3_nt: TGTGCCAGCAGTCGAGACCCCTTTCCTCCTAGCACAGATACGCAGTATTTT

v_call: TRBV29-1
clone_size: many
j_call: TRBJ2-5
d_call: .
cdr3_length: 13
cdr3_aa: CSVHGGQQETQYF
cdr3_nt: TGCAGCGTTCACGGGGGACAGCAAGAGACCCAGTACTTC

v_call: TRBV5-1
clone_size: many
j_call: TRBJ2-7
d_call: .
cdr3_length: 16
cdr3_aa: CASSLFSQGSSYEQYF
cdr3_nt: TGCGCCAGCAGCTTGTTCTCACAGGGAAGCTCCTACGAGCAGTACTTC

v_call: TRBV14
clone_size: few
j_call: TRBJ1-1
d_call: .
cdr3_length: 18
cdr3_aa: CASSQEGRQLFMNTEAFF
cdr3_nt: TGTGCCAGCAGCCAAGAGGGGCGACAGCTTTTCATGAACACTGAAGCTTTCTTT

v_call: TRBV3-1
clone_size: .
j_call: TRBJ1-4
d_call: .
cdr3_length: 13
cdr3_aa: CATSGRNNEKLFF
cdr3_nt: TGTGCCACCTCGGGACGGAATAATGAAAAACTGTTTTTT

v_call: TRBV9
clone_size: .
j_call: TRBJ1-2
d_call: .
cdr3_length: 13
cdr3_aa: CASSVDRSYGYTF
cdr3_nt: TGTGCCAGCAGCGTAGACCGGAGCTATGGCTACACCTTC

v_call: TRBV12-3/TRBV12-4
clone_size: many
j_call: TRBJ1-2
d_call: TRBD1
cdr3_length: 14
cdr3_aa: CASSLVGTDYGYTF
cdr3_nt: TGTGCCAGCAGTTTAGTCGGGACAGACTATGGCTACACCTTC

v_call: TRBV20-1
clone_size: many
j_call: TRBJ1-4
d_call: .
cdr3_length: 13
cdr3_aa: CSARGQGGEKLFF
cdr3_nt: TGCAGTGCTAGAGGCCAGGGTGGTGAAAAACTGTTTTTT

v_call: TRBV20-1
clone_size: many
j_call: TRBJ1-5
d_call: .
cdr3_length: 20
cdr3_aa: CSARDYLQEISRRGNQPQHF
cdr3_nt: TGCAGTGCTAGAGACTACCTACAGGAAATTTCTCGCAGGGGCAATCAGCCCCAGCATTTT

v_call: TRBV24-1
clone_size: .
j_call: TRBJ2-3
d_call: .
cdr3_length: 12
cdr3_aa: CATKGETDTQYF
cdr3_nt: TGTGCCACCAAAGGGGAGACAGATACGCAGTATTTT

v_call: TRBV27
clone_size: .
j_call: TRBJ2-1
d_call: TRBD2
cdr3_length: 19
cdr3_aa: CASSFSWTSGGRPWNEQFF
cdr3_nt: TGTGCCAGCAGTTTTTCCTGGACTAGCGGGGGGCGGCCGTGGAATGAGCAGTTCTTC

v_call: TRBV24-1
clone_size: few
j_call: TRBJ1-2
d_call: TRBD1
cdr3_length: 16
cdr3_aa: CATSEPGTGGAGGYTF
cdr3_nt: TGTGCCACCAGTGAACCAGGGACAGGGGGCGCGGGTGGCTACACCTTC

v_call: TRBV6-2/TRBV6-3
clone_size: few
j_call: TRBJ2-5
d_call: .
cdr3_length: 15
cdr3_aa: CASSYGGLPQETQYF
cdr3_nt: TGTGCCAGCAGTTACGGGGGACTCCCTCAAGAGACCCAGTACTTC

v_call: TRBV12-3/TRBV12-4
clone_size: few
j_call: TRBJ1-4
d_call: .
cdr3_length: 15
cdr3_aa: CASSRETVFNEKLFF
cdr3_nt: TGTGCCAGCAGTCGAGAGACAGTTTTTAATGAAAAACTGTTTTTT

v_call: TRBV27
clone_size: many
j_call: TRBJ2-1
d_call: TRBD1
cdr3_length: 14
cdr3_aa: CATYRQGRYNEQFF
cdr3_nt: TGTGCCACCTATAGACAGGGCCGCTACAATGAGCAGTTCTTC